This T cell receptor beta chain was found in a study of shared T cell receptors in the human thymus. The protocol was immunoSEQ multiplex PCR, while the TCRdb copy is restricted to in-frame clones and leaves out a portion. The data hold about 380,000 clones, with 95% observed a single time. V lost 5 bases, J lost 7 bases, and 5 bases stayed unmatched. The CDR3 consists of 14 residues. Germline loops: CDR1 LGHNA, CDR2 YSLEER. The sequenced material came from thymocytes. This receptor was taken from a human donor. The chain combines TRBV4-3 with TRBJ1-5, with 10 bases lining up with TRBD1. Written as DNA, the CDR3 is TGCGCCAGCAGCACGGGACAGGGGATACAGCCCCAGCATTTT. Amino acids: CASSTGQGIQPQHF.